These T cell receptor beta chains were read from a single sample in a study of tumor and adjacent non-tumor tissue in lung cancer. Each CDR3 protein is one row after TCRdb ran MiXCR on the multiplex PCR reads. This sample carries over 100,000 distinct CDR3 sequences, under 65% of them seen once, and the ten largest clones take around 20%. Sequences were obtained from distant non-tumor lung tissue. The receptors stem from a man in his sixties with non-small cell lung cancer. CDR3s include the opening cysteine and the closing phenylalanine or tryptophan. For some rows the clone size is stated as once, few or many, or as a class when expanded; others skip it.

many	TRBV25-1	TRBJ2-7	CASSDNAYEQYF
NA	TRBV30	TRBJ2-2	CAWSVGQRAPTGELFF
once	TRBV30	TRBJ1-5	CAWGVGHSNQPQHF
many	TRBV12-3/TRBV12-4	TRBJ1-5	CASSFGGRGNQPQHF
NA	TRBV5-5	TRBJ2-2	CASILAGSAGELFF
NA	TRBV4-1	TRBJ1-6	CASSQVGLQDSPFHF
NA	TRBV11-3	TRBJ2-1	CASSSPGDEPFF
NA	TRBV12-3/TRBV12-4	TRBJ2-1	CASRLQGASSNEQFF
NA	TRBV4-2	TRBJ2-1	CASGPMRRDNEQFF
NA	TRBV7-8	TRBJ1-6	CASSFSGTGDSPLHF
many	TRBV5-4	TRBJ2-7	CASSPQGRASSYEQYF
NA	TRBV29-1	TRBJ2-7	CCVAWIGGEQYF
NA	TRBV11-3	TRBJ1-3	CASRQDSGKTIYF
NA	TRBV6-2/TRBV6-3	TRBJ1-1	CASSYMSGTGIEAYF
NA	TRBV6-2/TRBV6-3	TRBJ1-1	CASSPKQEGDTVAFF
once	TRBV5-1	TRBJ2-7	CASSLDGQGASSYEQYF
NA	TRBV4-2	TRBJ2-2	CASGQELVTSGAGELFF